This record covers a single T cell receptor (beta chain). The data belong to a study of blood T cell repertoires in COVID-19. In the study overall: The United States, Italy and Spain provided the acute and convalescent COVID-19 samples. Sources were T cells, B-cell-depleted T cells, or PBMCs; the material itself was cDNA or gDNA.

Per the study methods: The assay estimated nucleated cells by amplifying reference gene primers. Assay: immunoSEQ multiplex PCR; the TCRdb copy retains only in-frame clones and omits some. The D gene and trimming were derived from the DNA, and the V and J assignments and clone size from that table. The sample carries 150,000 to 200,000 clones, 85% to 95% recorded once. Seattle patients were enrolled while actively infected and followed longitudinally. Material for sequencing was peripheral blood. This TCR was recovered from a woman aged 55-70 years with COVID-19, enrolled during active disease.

CDR3 in amino acids: CASSLMASSGNTIYF. Here the CDR3 DNA reads TGTGCCAGCAGCTTAATGGCAAGCTCTGGAAACACCATATATTTT. This chain uses TRBV7-9 with TRBJ1-3; D remains ambiguous. This CDR3 spans 15 amino acids. The germline V gene has CDR1 SEHNR and CDR2 FQNEAQ (reference sequence). V was clipped by 2 bases and J by 0 bases, with 8 bases between them.